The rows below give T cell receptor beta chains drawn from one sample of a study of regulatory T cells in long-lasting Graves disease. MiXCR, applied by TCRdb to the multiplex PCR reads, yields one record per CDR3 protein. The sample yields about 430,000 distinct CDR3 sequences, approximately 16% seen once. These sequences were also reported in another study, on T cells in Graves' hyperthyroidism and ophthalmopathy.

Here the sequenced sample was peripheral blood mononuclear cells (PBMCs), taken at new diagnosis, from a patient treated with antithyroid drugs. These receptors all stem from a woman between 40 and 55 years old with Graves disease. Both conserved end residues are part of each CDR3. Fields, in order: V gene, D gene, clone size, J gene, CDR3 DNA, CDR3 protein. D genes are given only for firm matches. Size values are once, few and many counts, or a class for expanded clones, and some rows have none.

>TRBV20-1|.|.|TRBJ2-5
TGCAGTGCTCAAAAGGGTGGAGAGACCCAGTACTTC
CSAQKGGETQYF
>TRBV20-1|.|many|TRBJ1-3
TGCAGTGCTAGAGATCATCTCTGGTCTGGAAACACCATATATTTT
CSARDHLWSGNTIYF
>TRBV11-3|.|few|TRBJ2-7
TGTGCCAGCAGCGAAGACACCTACGAGCAGTACTTC
CASSEDTYEQYF
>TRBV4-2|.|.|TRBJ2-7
TGTGCCAGCAGCCAAGCGCTGGTGGGGGCGGGAGTTACATGGGAGCAGTACTTC
CASSQALVGAGVTWEQYF
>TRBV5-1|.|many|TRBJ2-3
TGCGCCAGCAGCTTCACACCCGGGACCCGAAGCACAGATACGCAGTATTTT
CASSFTPGTRSTDTQYF
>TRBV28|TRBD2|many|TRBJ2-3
TGTGCCAGCAGCCTTAGCGGGAGGGTTACGCAGTATTTT
CASSLSGRVTQYF
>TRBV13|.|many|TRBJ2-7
TGTGCCAGCAGCAACAGGGGGGGTGCCAGCTCCTACGAGCAGTACTTC
CASSNRGGASSYEQYF
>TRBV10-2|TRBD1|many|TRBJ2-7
TGCGCCAGCAGGACACCCGGGACAGGGTACGAGCAGTACTTC
CASRTPGTGYEQYF
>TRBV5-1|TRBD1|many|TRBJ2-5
TGCGCCAGCACTGACGGACAGGGGGAACAAGAGACCCAGTACTTC
CASTDGQGEQETQYF
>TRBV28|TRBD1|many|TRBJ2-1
TGTGCCAGCAGGACTCCGGGACAGTACAATGAGCAGTTCTTC
CASRTPGQYNEQFF
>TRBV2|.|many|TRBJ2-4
TGTGCCAGTCAGGGGATTTTGAAAAACATTCAGTACTTC
CASQGILKNIQYF
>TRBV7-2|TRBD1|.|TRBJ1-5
TGTACCAGCAGCTCTCAAGACAGGGGGAACAATCAGCCCCAGCATTTT
CTSSSQDRGNNQPQHF
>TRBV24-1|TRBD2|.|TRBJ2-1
TGTGCCACCAGTGATTACGGGGTAGCGGGGTTTGGAGAGCAGTTCTTC
CATSDYGVAGFGEQFF
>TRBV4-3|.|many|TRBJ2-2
TGCGCCAGCAGCTTTAGCGGCGGAGTTTCGACCGGGGAGCTGTTTTTT
CASSFSGGVSTGELFF
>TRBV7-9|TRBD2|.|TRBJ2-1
TGTGCCAGCAATTCACTAGCGGCGTACAATGAGCAGTTCTTC
CASNSLAAYNEQFF
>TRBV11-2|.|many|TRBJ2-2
TGTGCCAGCAGCCTCGGCTGGCGGGCAACCGGGGAGCTGTTTTTT
CASSLGWRATGELFF
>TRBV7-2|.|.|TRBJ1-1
TGTGCCAGCAGCCCACGGACCCTTTTGAACACTGAAGCTTTCTTT
CASSPRTLLNTEAFF
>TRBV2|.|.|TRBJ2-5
TGTGCCAGCAGTGAAGCAGGTGGGGCCCAGTACTTC
CASSEAGGAQYF
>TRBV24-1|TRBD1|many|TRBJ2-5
TGTGCCACCAGTCACGGTGGACAGGGGGGATCAGAGACCCAGTACTTC
CATSHGGQGGSETQYF
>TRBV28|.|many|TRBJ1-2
TGTGCCAGCAGCTCTCGAAGGGTGAACTATGGCTACACCTTC
CASSSRRVNYGYTF
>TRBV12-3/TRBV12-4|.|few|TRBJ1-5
TGTGCCAGCAGTTTTCCCGGTAGGACCCAGCATTTT
CASSFPGRTQHF
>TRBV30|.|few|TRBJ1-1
TGTGCCTGGAGGGGAAGGGGACAGAACACTGAAGCTTTCTTT
CAWRGRGQNTEAFF
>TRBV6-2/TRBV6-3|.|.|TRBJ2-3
TGTGCCAGCAGTTCTAGCATGGATACGCAGTATTTT
CASSSSMDTQYF
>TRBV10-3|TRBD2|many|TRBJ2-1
TGTGCCATCAGTGAGCCGCGGACTAGCGGGAGTGTTGGTGAGCAGTTCTTC
CAISEPRTSGSVGEQFF
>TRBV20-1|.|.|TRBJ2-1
TGCAGTGCTCTGGAATACAATGAGCAGTTCTTC
CSALEYNEQFF
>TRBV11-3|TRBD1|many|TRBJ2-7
TGTGCCAGCAGCTTAGAGGTGTGGGGACAGGGGCACGAGCAGTACTTC
CASSLEVWGQGHEQYF
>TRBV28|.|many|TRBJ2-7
TGTGCCAGCAGTCGTATTGCTTACGAGCAGTACTTC
CASSRIAYEQYF
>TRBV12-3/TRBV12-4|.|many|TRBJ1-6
TGTGCCAGCAGTTTTCTAGCGGTCGACAATTCACCCCTCCACTTT
CASSFLAVDNSPLHF
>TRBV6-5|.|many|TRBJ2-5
TGTGCCAGCAGTTACTCGAGTCGTGGCCAAGAGACCCAGTACTTC
CASSYSSRGQETQYF
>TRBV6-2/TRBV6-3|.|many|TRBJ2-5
TGTGCCAGCAGTTACTCTCAGACGACTAGTTCCTTC
CASSYSQTTSSF
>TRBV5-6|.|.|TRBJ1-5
TGTGCCAGCAGCTTGCGGGGCCCTAGAAGTCAGCCCCAGCATTTT
CASSLRGPRSQPQHF
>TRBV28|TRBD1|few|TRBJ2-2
TGTGCCAGCACCCCGACAGGGGCAACCGGGGAGCTGTTTTTT
CASTPTGATGELFF
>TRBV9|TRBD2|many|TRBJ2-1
TGTGCCAGCAGCCCAGCCTTGGGACTAGCGGGAGGGGGTGAGCAGTTCTTC
CASSPALGLAGGGEQFF
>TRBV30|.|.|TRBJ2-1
TGTGCCTGGAGGTCGGAGGGTTCCTACAATGAGCAGTTCTTC
CAWRSEGSYNEQFF
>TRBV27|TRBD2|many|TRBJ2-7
TGTGCCAGCAGTTCGGCGGGAGGGCCCTACGAGCAGTACTTC
CASSSAGGPYEQYF
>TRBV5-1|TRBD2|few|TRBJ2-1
TGCGCCAGCAGCTTGGCAGCGGGAGGAGTCAATGAGCAGTTCTTC
CASSLAAGGVNEQFF
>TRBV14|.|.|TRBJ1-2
TGTGCCAGCAGCCAAGATTATTCGGCAGGGCCCGGTGCGGGCTACACCTTC
CASSQDYSAGPGAGYTF
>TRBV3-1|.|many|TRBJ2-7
TGTGCCAGCAGCGCCATTTACGAGCAGTACTTC
CASSAIYEQYF
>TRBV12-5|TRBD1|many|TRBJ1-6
TGTGCTAGTGGTTTGGTAGTTGGACAGGCGAATTCACCCCTCCACTTT
CASGLVVGQANSPLHF
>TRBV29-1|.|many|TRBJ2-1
TGCAGCGTTGTGGGGTGGATGGGTAATGAGCAGTTCTTC
CSVVGWMGNEQFF
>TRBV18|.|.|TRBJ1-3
TGTGCCAGCTCACCACCGACAGCTGGAAACACCATATATTTT
CASSPPTAGNTIYF
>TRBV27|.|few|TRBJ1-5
TGTGCCAGCAGTTTATCGAATGCGGGGCCGAAGGACAATCAGCCCCAGCATTTT
CASSLSNAGPKDNQPQHF
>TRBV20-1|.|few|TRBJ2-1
TGCAGTGCTAGAGATTATCCCTACAGTGAGCAGTTCTTC
CSARDYPYSEQFF
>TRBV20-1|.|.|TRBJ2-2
TGCAGTGCAAAGACAGTTGCCGGGGAGCTGTTTTTT
CSAKTVAGELFF
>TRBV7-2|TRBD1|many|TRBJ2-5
TGTGCCAGCAGCCCTGCATACGGGACAGGGTCTGTGGAGACCCAGTACTTC
CASSPAYGTGSVETQYF
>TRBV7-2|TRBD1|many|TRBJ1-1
TGTGCCAGCAGCTTAACCGGGACAGCGAACACTGAAGCTTTCTTT
CASSLTGTANTEAFF
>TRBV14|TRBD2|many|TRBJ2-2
TGTGCCAGCAGCCCTTGGACTAGCGCAAACACCGGGGAGCTGTTTTTT
CASSPWTSANTGELFF
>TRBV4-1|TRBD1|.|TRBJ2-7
TGCGCCAGCGATACCGGGACAGGGGGCGGCGAGCAGTACTTC
CASDTGTGGGEQYF
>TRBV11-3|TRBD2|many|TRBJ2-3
TGTGCCAGCAGCTTTTGGACTAGCGGCTATCCAGATACGCAGTATTTT
CASSFWTSGYPDTQYF
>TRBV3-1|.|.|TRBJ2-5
TGTGCCAGCAGCCAAGATTCAGGGGAGACCCAGTACTTC
CASSQDSGETQYF
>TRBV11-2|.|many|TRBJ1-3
TGTGCCAGCAGCTTTTTTTTAAGCACCATATATTTT
CASSFFLSTIYF
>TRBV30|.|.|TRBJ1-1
TGTGCCTGGAGTGTAAGTTCGGGACTCTCGAACACTGAAGCTTTCTTT
CAWSVSSGLSNTEAFF
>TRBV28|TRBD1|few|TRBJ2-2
TGTGCCAGCAGCGACAGGGACAAAGATGCCGGGGAGCTGTTTTTT
CASSDRDKDAGELFF